Given below is one T cell receptor beta chain in context. This sample is part of a study of blood T cell repertoires in COVID-19. On the study more broadly: The study drew acute and convalescent COVID-19 samples from the United States, Italy and Spain.

Original processing notes: Amplification of reference gene primers provided the estimated nucleated cell counts. The protocol was immunoSEQ multiplex PCR, while the TCRdb copy is restricted to in-frame clones and leaves out a portion. Clone size and V and J calls were adopted from that table, with D and trimming inferred from the DNA. The sample carries about 360,000 clones, more than 70% recorded once. The clonotype was recovered from a man aged 25-45 years with active or convalescent COVID-19. Sequences were obtained from peripheral blood.

The CDR3 sequence: CAWSYFAGSSYEQYF. DNA for the CDR3: TGTGCCTGGAGTTACTTCGCGGGGAGCTCCTACGAGCAGTACTTC. The rearrangement uses TRBV30 and TRBJ2-7, with D possibly TRBD2 on 6 matching bases. The length of the CDR3 is 15 residues. The V gene lost 2 bases and the J gene lost 0 bases, with 14 bases spanning the gap. Germline lookup yields CDR1 GTSNPN and CDR2 SVGIG (reference sequence).